These 8 T cell receptor beta chains were all obtained from the same sample, sequenced in a study of cytomegalovirus exposure and HLA in healthy donors. Vbeta (60) and Jbeta (13) primers were used in the PCR. Libraries were prepared by immunoSEQ multiplex PCR; TCRdb keeps only in-frame clonotypes and omits some of them. This sample has about 270,000 clones, with under 80% found just once. The sample was PBMCs. The receptor source for this set is a female donor in good health and CMV-seronegative.

This chain's CDR3 is CASSLKDSYEQYF. For the CDR3, the DNA is TGTGCCAGCAGCCTTAAAGACAGCTACGAGCAGTACTTC. The chain recombines TRBV27 with TRBJ2-7; D possibly corresponds to TRBD1 (5 bases). Germline V gene lookup returns CDR1 MNHEY and CDR2 SMNVEV (reference sequence). The CDR3 is 13 residues long. V shed 6 bases and J shed 3 bases, with 12 bases lying between them.

V gene TRBV5-1 combines with J gene TRBJ2-3; D call uncertain. V was clipped by 9 bases and J by 1 base, with 12 bases between them. This CDR3 has 13 residues. Germline V gives CDR1 SGHRS, CDR2 YFSETQ. In DNA form, the CDR3 reads TGCGCCACCAAGTTGGTAGGCACAGATACGCAGTATTTT. This sequence encodes CATKLVGTDTQYF.

CDR3 nucleotide sequence: TGCGCCAGCAGCTTGGCCCTACCGGGACTAGCGGGAGTGGAATCCTACAATGAGCAGTTCTTC. Its protein is CASSLALPGLAGVESYNEQFF. The rearrangement joins TRBV5-1 to TRBJ2-1; 14 positions match TRBD2. Looked up from germline, CDR1 is SGHRS and CDR2 is YFSETQ. V was clipped by 0 bases and J by 1 base; unmatched bases: 12. CDR3 length: 21 residues.

CDR3 coding DNA: TGTGCCAGCAGCCAATCTCTCGACACCGGGGAGCTGTTTTTT. Translating it yields CASSQSLDTGELFF. The rearrangement joins TRBV4-2 to TRBJ2-2; D remains ambiguous. The germline V gene encodes CDR1 LGHNA and CDR2 YNFKEQ. CDR3 size: 14 residues. The germline V and J ends were trimmed by 2 bases and 3 bases, with 7 bases remaining between them.

The chain joins TRBV19 to TRBJ2-3; D remains ambiguous. The ends were cut back, 0 bases at V and 4 bases at J, with 11 bases in the middle. CDR1 and CDR2 from the germline V gene are LNHDA and SQIVND (reference sequence). The CDR3 consists of 15 residues. CDR3 loop: CASSIDFLDPDTQYF. The CDR3 DNA reads TGTGCCAGTAGTATAGATTTCCTAGATCCAGATACGCAGTATTTT.

V gene TRBV25-1 combines with J gene TRBJ2-7, with a weak D call TRBD2 (7 bases). Per the germline V gene, CDR1 is MGHDK and CDR2 is SYGVNS. This CDR3 is built from 13 residues. The ends were cut back, 10 bases at V and 0 bases at J, with 13 bases in the middle. The CDR3: CATSRGGSYEQYF. The CDR3 nucleotides read TGTGCCACCTCAAGGGGGGGCTCCTACGAGCAGTACTTC.

This chain connects TRBV11-3 to TRBJ1-1; D remains unclear. Germline CDR1 is SGHNT and CDR2 is YENEEA. V dropped 1 base and J dropped 8 bases, with 8 bases sitting between them. The CDR3 has 12 amino acids. CDR3: CASSLAAGEAFF. The CDR3 bases are TGTGCCAGCAGCTTAGCCGCCGGGGAAGCTTTCTTT.

In its sample, this clone was seen once. At one of its ends the junction is not consistent with the germline gene, which may arise from a read error. The gene calls are TRBV7-9 and TRBJ2-7; 10 nucleotides agree with TRBD2. Per germline, CDR1 SEHNR and CDR2 FQNEAQ (reference sequence). The CDR3 spans 14 residues. The CDR3 sequence is CSSSRTSGVYEQYF. In DNA, the CDR3 is TGTTCCAGCAGCCGGACTAGCGGCGTCTACGAGCAGTACTTC.